These 25 T cell receptor beta chains originate from one sample sequenced in a study of cytomegalovirus exposure and HLA in healthy donors. PCR was performed using 60 Vbeta and 13 Jbeta primers. Profiled with immunoSEQ multiplex PCR; TCRdb holds only in-frame clones, not every one. The sample gives 110,000 to 150,000 clones, about 73% of which show up once; under 2.5% is in the top ten. Sequences were obtained from PBMCs. These receptors were obtained from a woman aged 55 to 70 in good health and CMV-seropositive.

The chain joins TRBV7-3 to TRBJ2-6; D is perhaps TRBD1 (6 bases). Germline V gives CDR1 SGHTA, CDR2 FQGTGA. V was cut by 5 bases and J by 0 bases, with 11 bases left in between. The CDR3 is 16 amino acids. The CDR3 protein is CASSPTGLSGANVLTF. The DNA of the CDR3 is TGTGCCAGCAGCCCGACAGGACTCTCTGGGGCCAACGTCCTGACTTTC. Complete variable domain (other parts from reference TRBV7-3 and TRBJ2-6): GAGVSQTPSNKVTEKGKYVELRCDPISGHTALYWYRQSLGQGPEFLIYFQGTGAADDSGLPNDRFFAVRPEGSVSTLKIQRTERGDSAVYLCASSPTGLSGANVLTFGAGSRLTVL.

The chain carries TRBV25-1 and TRBJ2-2, with TRBD2 identical over 7 bases. Germline trimming cut 1 base from V and 4 bases from J; bases unmatched to any gene: 6. Looked up from germline, CDR1 is MGHDK and CDR2 is SYGVNS. The CDR3 runs to 16 residues. The chain's CDR3 is CASSELGGSATGELFF. The CDR3 DNA sequence: TGTGCCAGCAGTGAATTGGGAGGGTCGGCCACCGGGGAGCTGTTTTTT.

This clone has only one observation. The J gene is TRBJ1-1, the V gene TRBV28, with D unresolved. V was pared by 6 bases and J by 4 bases, with 12 bases between. Germline V lookup: CDR1 MDHEN, CDR2 SYDVKM. The CDR3 contains 13 residues. The CDR3 loop is CASSSYSVTEAFF. The CDR3 nucleotides are TGTGCCAGCAGCTCATACAGTGTCACTGAAGCTTTCTTT.

This chain connects TRBV27 to TRBJ2-3; tentative D call: TRBD1 (5 bases). This CDR3 comprises 14 residues. Trimming took off 7 bases at V and 3 bases at J, with 14 bases between the two ends. From germline, CDR1 is MNHEY and CDR2 SMNVEV (reference sequence). The CDR3 nucleotides read TGTGCCAGCACCTCGGGCAGGGCGACAGATACGCAGTATTTT. It is translated as CASTSGRATDTQYF.

The rearrangement uses TRBV27 and TRBJ1-2; maybe TRBD1 (5 bases). The V gene lost 4 bases and the J gene lost 3 bases, with 18 bases spanning the gap. This CDR3 contains 16 residues. Germline V gene lookup returns CDR1 MNHEY and CDR2 SMNVEV (reference sequence). The CDR3 DNA follows: TGTGCCAGCAGTTCACGGGGGGTAGGGGTCGACTATGGCTACACCTTC. It codes for CASSSRGVGVDYGYTF.

The CDR3 nucleotides read TGTGCCAGCAGCTTGGGGGAGGTTGGAGGCTACACCTTC. This sequence encodes CASSLGEVGGYTF. The rearrangement links TRBV7-9 to TRBJ1-2; the D gene is possibly TRBD1 (5 bases). Germline V lookup: CDR1 SEHNR, CDR2 FQNEAQ (reference sequence). CDR3 length: 13 residues. V dropped 3 bases and J dropped 8 bases, with 13 bases sitting between them.

The chain uses TRBV11-1 and TRBJ2-3; D not resolved. With 5 bases removed from V and 5 bases from J, the gap between germline ends came to 20 bases. The CDR3 is 16 amino acids. The germline V gene encodes CDR1 SGHAT and CDR2 FQDESV (reference sequence). CDR3 in amino acids: CASSLAEGTRGDTQYF. The CDR3 nucleotides are TGTGCCAGCAGCCTTGCCGAAGGCACCCGCGGAGATACGCAGTATTTT.

The genes are TRBV7-9 and TRBJ1-1; D gene unclear. The germline gives CDR1 SEHNR, CDR2 FQNEAQ (reference sequence). The CDR3 contains 13 residues. V was trimmed by 5 bases and J by 5 bases, leaving 12 bases between them. The CDR3: CASSTSTLTEAFF. The DNA of the CDR3 is TGTGCCAGCAGCACGAGCACTTTGACTGAAGCTTTCTTT. Looking up the rest from reference TRBV7-9 and TRBJ1-1 gives the full variable domain: DTGVSQNPRHKITKRGQNVTFRCDPISEHNRLYWYRQTLGQGPEFLTYFQNEAQLEKSRLLSDRFSAERPKGSFSTLEIQRTEQGDSAMYLCASSTSTLTEAFFGQGTRLTVV.

The chain is built from TRBV30 and TRBJ1-2, with TRBD1 as a possible D gene (5 bases). This CDR3 spans 15 amino acids. The V end lost 4 bases, the J end lost 2 bases, and 17 bases lay between the germline ends. Germline CDR1 GTSNPN, CDR2 SVGIG (reference sequence). The DNA of the CDR3 is TGTGCCTGGACCCCAGGTGCAGGGCCAAACTATGGCTACACCTTC. Residues: CAWTPGAGPNYGYTF.

This clone was seen only a few times. In DNA form, the CDR3 reads TGCGCCAGCAGCCCCGGACTAGTAGGGACAGATACGCAGTATTTT. Translating it yields CASSPGLVGTDTQYF. The V and J genes are TRBV5-1 and TRBJ2-3; 7 bases line up with TRBD2. CDR1 and CDR2 from the germline V gene are SGHRS and YFSETQ. The ends lost 4 bases at V and 3 bases at J; junction bases unmatched: 8. The CDR3 is made up of 15 amino acids.

V gene TRBV6-1 combines with J gene TRBJ1-5; maybe TRBD1 (6 bases). Germline CDR1 MNHNS, CDR2 SASEGT. Deletions cut 4 bases from V and 0 bases from J, with 19 bases between. The CDR3 is 18 residues long. CDR3 amino acids: CASSGGQYLTFSNQPQHF. The CDR3 DNA reads as TGTGCCAGCAGTGGGGGGCAGTACTTAACCTTTAGCAATCAGCCCCAGCATTTT.

This clone has a single count. The gene calls are TRBV6-5 and TRBJ1-1; D not resolved. Trimming pared 3 bases from V and 0 bases from J, leaving 11 bases between. The CDR3 runs 15 residues. Germline V gene data show CDR1 as MNHEY and CDR2 as SVGAGI. CDR3 region: CASSYIGKLNTEAFF. CDR3 in DNA: TGTGCCAGCAGTTATATCGGGAAATTGAACACTGAAGCTTTCTTT.

The chain recombines TRBV5-1 with TRBJ1-4; no firm D call. This CDR3 contains 15 residues. Trimming took off 1 base at V and 4 bases at J, with 11 bases between the two ends. Per germline, CDR1 SGHRS and CDR2 YFSETQ. The CDR3 DNA reads as TGCGCCAGCAGCTTGCTCGGGATACTTAATGAAAAACTGTTTTTT. Its translation is CASSLLGILNEKLFF.

Comment on this clone: The CDR3 does not close with the conserved phenylalanine or tryptophan, likely indicating a read error. Because the CDR3's place on the DNA is in doubt, the DNA is left out and the CDR3 is given as listed by TCRdb. The chain combines TRBV5-1 with TRBJ1-2; the tabulated D call, TRBD1, remains unverified against the DNA. From germline, CDR1 is SGHRS and CDR2 YFSETQ. Counting both end residues, the CDR3 totals 15 amino acids. CDR3 sequence reads: CASSPGTGTGGAGSV.

The V and J genes are TRBV6-5 and TRBJ1-2, with 12 nucleotides matching TRBD1. The CDR3 covers 15 residues. Germline lookup yields CDR1 MNHEY and CDR2 SVGAGI. With 5 bases clipped from V and 8 bases from J, the junction kept 9 bases outside the gene matches. The DNA for the CDR3 is TGTGCCAGCAGTAAACCGGGACAGGGGGCCCAAGGCTACACCTTC. Translation gives CASSKPGQGAQGYTF.

In its sample, this clone was seen a few times. V usage is TRBV9 and J usage is TRBJ2-1; 7 positions agree with TRBD1. The CDR3 is 16 amino acids. Germline loops: CDR1 SGDLS, CDR2 YYNGEE. The V segment lost 0 bases and the J segment 2 bases; nucleotides outside the gene matches: 5. DNA for the CDR3: TGTGCCAGCAGCGTAGGAGGGGGCCAAACCTACAATGAGCAGTTCTTC. Its translation is CASSVGGGQTYNEQFF.

This clone was counted a few times. The chain combines TRBV5-1 with TRBJ1-2, with a possible D match to TRBD1 (6 bases). The CDR3 totals 14 residues. The V end was cut by 2 bases, the J end by 6 bases, with 14 bases between. Germline loops: CDR1 SGHRS, CDR2 YFSETQ. The CDR3 protein is CASSLLQGVDGYTF. In DNA, the CDR3 is TGCGCCAGCAGCTTATTACAGGGTGTGGATGGCTACACCTTC. Based on the CDR3 plus reference TRBV5-1 and TRBJ1-2, the full variable domain is KAGVTQTPRYLIKTRGQQVTLSCSPISGHRSVSWYQQTPGQGLQFLFEYFSETQRNKGNFPGRFSGRQFSNSRSEMNVSTLELGDSALYLCASSLLQGVDGYTFGSGTRLTVV.

The rearrangement joins TRBV9 to TRBJ2-1, with 7 bases aligning to TRBD2. With 3 bases clipped from V and 8 bases from J, the junction kept 14 bases outside the gene matches. The CDR3 is 16 residues long. Germline CDR1 SGDLS, CDR2 YYNGEE. The CDR3 here is CASSATLAEPLDEQFF. The CDR3 DNA reads as TGTGCCAGCAGCGCCACCCTAGCGGAGCCCTTAGATGAGCAGTTCTTC.

The chain combines TRBV27 with TRBJ2-3; TRBD2 agrees at 8 bases. Germline trimming cut 5 bases from V and 3 bases from J; bases unmatched to any gene: 4. This CDR3 is 14 amino acids long. In germline, CDR1 is MNHEY, CDR2 SMNVEV (reference sequence). Here the CDR3 DNA reads TGTGCCAGCAGTATCGGGAGGGCTACAGATACGCAGTATTTT. It specifies CASSIGRATDTQYF.

The rearrangement links TRBV6-5 to TRBJ1-2; D may be TRBD1 (5 bases). The CDR3 is 14 residues long. CDR1 and CDR2 from the germline V gene are MNHEY and SVGAGI. Between the trimmed V and J ends, which lost 5 bases and 7 bases, there was a span of 17 bases. CDR3 in DNA: TGTGCCAGCAGTCCAACTCATAAAGGGGTTGGCTACACCTTC. Translated: CASSPTHKGVGYTF.

The chain has TRBV11-2 and TRBJ2-7, with D hard to call. Trimming shortened V by 1 base and J by 3 bases, and 10 bases separated the two germline ends. The CDR3 is made up of 14 amino acids. In germline, CDR1 is SGHAT, CDR2 FQNNGV. CDR3 sequence: CASSLALRFYEQYF. Written as DNA, the CDR3 is TGTGCCAGCAGCTTAGCCCTGAGATTCTACGAGCAGTACTTC.

The gene calls are TRBV6-6 and TRBJ1-1; D remains unclear. The V and J ends lost 5 bases and 8 bases respectively, with 15 bases between them. CDR1 and CDR2 (germline): MNHNY, SVGAGI (reference sequence). This CDR3 is 13 amino acids long. The CDR3 DNA reads as TGTGCCAGCAGTCCTGTCTCGTTTATCGAAGCTTTCTTT. This gives the protein CASSPVSFIEAFF.

The chain is built from TRBV12-5 and TRBJ2-3; D is ambiguous. The germline V gene encodes CDR1 LGHNT and CDR2 FRNRAP. The V and J ends lost 1 base and 7 bases respectively, with 9 bases between them. The CDR3 runs to 13 residues. CDR3: CASGLDPGNTQYF. The CDR3 coding sequence is TGTGCTAGTGGTTTGGACCCCGGTAATACGCAGTATTTT.

This clone has a handful of counts. The J gene is TRBJ2-2, the V gene TRBV30; 8 nucleotides agree with TRBD2. With 2 bases clipped from V and 5 bases from J, the junction kept 10 bases outside the gene matches. Germline CDR1 is GTSNPN and CDR2 is SVGIG (reference sequence). The CDR3 runs 16 residues. Here the CDR3 DNA reads TGTGCCTGGAGTAGGAACGGGAGGGCGGGGACCGGGGAGCTGTTTTTT. Encoded protein: CAWSRNGRAGTGELFF. The full variable domain, completed using reference TRBV30 and TRBJ2-2, is SQTIHQWPATLVQPVGSPLSLECTVEGTSNPNLYWYRQAAGRGLQLLFYSVGIGQISSEVPQNLSASRPQDRQFILSSKKLLLSDSGFYLCAWSRNGRAGTGELFFGEGSRLTVL.

The chain couples TRBV6-5 to TRBJ1-1, with D uncertain. The CDR3 runs 14 residues. Germline values: CDR1 MNHEY, CDR2 SVGAGI. Trimming pared 7 bases from V and 4 bases from J, leaving 16 bases between. The CDR3 coding sequence is TGTGCCAGCACCCCCGGCAGGAAAATCACTGAAGCTTTCTTT. Translating gives CASTPGRKITEAFF.